This T cell receptor beta chain was sequenced for a study of spatial heterogeneity in lung cancer. CDR1 and CDR2 from the germline V gene are SGHNT and YYREEE (reference sequence). V lost 4 bases and J 4 bases, leaving 11 bases between the germline ends. The CDR3 covers 13 residues. MiXCR, run by TCRdb on the 5' RACE reads, gives a single entry per CDR3 protein. The table lists about 7,500 distinct CDR3 sequences, about 3.9% of them singletons. Time point in this sample: sample taken at primary tumor resection. No cell sorting; template was whole RNA from tumor, lung tissue or PBMC. The chain couples TRBV5-4 to TRBJ2-5, with a tentative D call TRBD2 (5 bases). The sequence derives from a female donor with early-stage non-small cell lung cancer. The material sequenced was normal lung tissue next to the tumor, taken at surgery. In DNA, the CDR3 is TGTGCCAGCAGCCCGCCCCGGGGAGAGACCCAGTACTTC. This sequence encodes CASSPPRGETQYF.